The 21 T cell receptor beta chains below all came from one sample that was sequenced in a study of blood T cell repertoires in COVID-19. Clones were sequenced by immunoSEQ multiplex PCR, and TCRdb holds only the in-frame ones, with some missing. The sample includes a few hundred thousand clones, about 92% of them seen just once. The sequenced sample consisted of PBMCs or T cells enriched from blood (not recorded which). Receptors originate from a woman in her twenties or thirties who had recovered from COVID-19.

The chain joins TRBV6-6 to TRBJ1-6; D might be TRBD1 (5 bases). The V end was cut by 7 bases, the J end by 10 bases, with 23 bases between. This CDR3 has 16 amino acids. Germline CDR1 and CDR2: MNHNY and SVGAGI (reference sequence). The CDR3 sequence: CASNSPSGGLGSPLHF. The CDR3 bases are TGTGCCAGCAATTCGCCGTCCGGGGGACTTGGGTCACCCCTCCACTTT.

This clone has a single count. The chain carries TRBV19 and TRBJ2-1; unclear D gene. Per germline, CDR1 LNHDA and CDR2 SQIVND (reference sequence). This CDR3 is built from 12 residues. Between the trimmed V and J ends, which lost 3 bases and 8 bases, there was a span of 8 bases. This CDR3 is CASSIRRYEQFF. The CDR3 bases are TGTGCCAGTAGTATCCGTCGGTATGAGCAGTTCTTC.

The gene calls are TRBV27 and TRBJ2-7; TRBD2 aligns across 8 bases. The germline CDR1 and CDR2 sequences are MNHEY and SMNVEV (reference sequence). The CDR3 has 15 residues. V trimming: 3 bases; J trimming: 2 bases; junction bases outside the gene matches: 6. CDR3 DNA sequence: TGTGCCAGCAGTTTTGCTAGCGGGTTTGCCTACGAGCAGTACTTC. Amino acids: CASSFASGFAYEQYF.

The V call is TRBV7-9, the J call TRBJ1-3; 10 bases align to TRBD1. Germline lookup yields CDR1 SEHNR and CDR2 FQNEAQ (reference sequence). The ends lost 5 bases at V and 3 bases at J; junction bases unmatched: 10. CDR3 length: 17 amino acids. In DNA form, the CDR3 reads TGTGCCAGCAGCACTTCGCGACAGGGGGCAATTGGAAACACCATATATTTT. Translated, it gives CASSTSRQGAIGNTIYF.

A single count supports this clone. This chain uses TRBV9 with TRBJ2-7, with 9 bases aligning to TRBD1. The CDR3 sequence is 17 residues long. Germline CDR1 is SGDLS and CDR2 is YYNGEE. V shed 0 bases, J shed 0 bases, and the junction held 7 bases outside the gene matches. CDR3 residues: CASSVGGGTGLSYEQYF. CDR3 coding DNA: TGTGCCAGCAGCGTAGGAGGTGGGACAGGGCTCTCCTACGAGCAGTACTTC.

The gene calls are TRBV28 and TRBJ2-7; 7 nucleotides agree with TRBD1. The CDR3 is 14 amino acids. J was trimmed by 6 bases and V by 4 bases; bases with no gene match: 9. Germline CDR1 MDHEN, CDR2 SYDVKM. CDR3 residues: CASSSQTGSIEQYF. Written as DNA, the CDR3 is TGTGCCAGCAGTTCCCAGACAGGGTCGATCGAGCAGTACTTC.

CDR3 DNA sequence: TGCAGCGTTGAAAGAGGAGGACAGACCGTGAACACTGAAGCTTTCTTT. Amino acid sequence: CSVERGGQTVNTEAFF. This chain uses TRBV29-1 with TRBJ1-1; D may be TRBD1 (6 bases). The CDR3 loop spans 16 amino acids. Germline V lookup: CDR1 SQVTM, CDR2 ANQGSEA. V was shortened by 2 bases and J by 0 bases, with 16 bases between the two germline ends.

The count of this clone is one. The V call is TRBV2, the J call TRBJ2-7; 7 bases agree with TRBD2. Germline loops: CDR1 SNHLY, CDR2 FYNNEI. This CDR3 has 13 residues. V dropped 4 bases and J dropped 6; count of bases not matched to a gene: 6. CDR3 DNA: TGTGCCAGCAGTGTCTACGGGGGGTCCGAGCAGTACTTC. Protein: CASSVYGGSEQYF.

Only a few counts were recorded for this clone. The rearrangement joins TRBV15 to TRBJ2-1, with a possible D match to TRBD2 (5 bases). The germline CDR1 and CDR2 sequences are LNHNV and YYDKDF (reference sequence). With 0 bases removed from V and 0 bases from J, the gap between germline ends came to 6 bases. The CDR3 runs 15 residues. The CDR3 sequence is CATSREGSSYNEQFF. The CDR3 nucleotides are TGTGCCACCAGCAGAGAGGGGAGCTCCTACAATGAGCAGTTCTTC.

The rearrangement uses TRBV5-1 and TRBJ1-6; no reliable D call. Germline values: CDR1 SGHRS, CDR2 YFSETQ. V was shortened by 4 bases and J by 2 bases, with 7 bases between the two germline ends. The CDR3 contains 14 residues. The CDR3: CASSPNTYNSPLHF. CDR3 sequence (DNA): TGCGCCAGCAGCCCGAACACCTATAATTCACCCCTCCACTTT.

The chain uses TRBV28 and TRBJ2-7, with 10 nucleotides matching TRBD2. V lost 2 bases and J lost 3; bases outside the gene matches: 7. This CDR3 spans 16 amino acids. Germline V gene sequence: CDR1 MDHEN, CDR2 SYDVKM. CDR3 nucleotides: TGTGCCAGCAGTTTAGTCCCCAGCGGGGGGGTCTACGAGCAGTACTTC. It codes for CASSLVPSGGVYEQYF.

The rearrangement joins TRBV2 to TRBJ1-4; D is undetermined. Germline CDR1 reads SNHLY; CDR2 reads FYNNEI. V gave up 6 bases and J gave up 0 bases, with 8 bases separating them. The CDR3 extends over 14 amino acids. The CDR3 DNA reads TGTGCCAGCAGGTACAGCTCAACTAATGAAAAACTGTTTTTT. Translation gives CASRYSSTNEKLFF.

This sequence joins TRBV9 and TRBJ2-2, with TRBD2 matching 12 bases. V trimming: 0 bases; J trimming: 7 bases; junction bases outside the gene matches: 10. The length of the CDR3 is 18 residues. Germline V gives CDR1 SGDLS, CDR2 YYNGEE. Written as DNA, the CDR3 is TGTGCCAGCAGCGTAGGCTCTAGCGGGAGGGCCTACGACGGGGAGCTGTTTTTT. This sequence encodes CASSVGSSGRAYDGELFF.

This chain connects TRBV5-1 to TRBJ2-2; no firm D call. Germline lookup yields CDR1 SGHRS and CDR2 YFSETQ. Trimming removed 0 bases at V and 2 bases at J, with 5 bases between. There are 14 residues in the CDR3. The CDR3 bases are TGCGCCAGCAGCTTGGACAGAAACACCGGGGAGCTGTTTTTT. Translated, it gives CASSLDRNTGELFF.

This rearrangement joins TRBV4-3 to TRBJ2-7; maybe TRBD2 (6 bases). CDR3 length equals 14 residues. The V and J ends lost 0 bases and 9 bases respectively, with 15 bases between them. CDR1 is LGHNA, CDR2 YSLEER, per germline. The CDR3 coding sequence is TGCGCCAGCAGCCAAGATTGGGGACCGGGACTGCAGTACTTC. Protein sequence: CASSQDWGPGLQYF.

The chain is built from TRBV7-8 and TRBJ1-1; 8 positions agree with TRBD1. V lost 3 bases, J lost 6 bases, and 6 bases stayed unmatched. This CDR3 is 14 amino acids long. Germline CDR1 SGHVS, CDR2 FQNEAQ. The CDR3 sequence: CASSFGQGGPEAFF. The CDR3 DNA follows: TGTGCCAGCAGCTTCGGACAGGGCGGGCCTGAAGCTTTCTTT.

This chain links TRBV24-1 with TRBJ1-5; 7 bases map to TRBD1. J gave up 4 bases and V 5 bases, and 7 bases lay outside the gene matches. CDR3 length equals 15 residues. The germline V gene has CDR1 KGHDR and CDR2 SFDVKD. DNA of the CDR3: TGTGCCACCAGTGGAAGTGGCAGGGGGAATCAGCCCCAGCATTTT. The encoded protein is CATSGSGRGNQPQHF.

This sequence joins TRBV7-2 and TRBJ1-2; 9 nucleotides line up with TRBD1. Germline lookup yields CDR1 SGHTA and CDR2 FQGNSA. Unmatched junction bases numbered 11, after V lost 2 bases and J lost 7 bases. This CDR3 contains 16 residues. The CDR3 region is CASSLPQGASSVGYTF. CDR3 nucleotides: TGTGCCAGCAGCTTACCACAGGGGGCTAGCTCCGTTGGCTACACCTTC.

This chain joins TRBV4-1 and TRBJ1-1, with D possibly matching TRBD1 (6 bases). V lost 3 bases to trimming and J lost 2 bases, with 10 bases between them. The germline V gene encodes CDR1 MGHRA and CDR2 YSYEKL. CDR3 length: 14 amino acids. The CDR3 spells CASSHRGGNTEAFF. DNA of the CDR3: TGCGCCAGCAGCCACAGGGGCGGAAACACTGAAGCTTTCTTT.

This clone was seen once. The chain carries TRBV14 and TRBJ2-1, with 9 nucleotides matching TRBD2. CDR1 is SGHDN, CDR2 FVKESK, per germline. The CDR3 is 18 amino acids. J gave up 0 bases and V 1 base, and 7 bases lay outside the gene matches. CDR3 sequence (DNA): TGTGCCAGCAGCCAAGCTGGGCTAGCGGGACGCTCCTACAATGAGCAGTTCTTC. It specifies CASSQAGLAGRSYNEQFF.

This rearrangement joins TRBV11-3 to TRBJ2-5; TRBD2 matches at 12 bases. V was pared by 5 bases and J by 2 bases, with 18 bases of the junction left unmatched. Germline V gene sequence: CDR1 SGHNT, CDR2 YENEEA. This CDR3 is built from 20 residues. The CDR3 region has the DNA TGTGCCAGCAGCCGCCGGAGGGGTCTAGCGGGGGGGAGTCGGCAAGAGACCCAGTACTTC. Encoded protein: CASSRRRGLAGGSRQETQYF.